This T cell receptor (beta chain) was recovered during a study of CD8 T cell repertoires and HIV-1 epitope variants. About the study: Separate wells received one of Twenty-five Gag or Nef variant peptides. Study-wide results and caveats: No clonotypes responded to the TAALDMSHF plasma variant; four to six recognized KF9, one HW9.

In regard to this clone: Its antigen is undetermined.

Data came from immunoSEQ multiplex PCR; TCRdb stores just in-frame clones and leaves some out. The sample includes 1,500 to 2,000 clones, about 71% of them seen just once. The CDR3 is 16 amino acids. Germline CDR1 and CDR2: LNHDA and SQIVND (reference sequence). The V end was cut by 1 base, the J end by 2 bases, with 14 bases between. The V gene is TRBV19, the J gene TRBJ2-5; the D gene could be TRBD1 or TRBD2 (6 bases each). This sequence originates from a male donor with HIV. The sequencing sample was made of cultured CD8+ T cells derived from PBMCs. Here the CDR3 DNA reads TGTGCCAGTAGTATAGGGGGGGCAGGGATTCAAGAGACCCAGTACTTC. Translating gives CASSIGGAGIQETQYF.